This is a list of T cell receptor beta chains from one sample in a study of PD-1 blockade in mismatch repair-deficient tumors. Measured with immunoSEQ multiplex PCR; TCRdb has only the in-frame clones, and not every one. The table shows roughly 110,000 clones, with around three quarters occurring only once. The input for sequencing was peripheral blood, taken approximately 60 weeks after starting pembrolizumab. Every receptor here comes from an adult with mismatch repair-deficient cancer. Each CDR3 is given with its conserved first and last residue.

>TRBJ2-3|TRBV7-2
CASSLELTRSNTQYF
>TRBJ2-7|TRBV7-2
CASSLSGTGTYEQYF
>TRBJ2-7|TRBV6-1
CASSSRDRGYEQYF
>TRBJ2-5|TRBV6-1
CASSSPAGTQYF
>TRBJ2-2|TRBV9
CASSETGINTGELFF
>TRBJ1-1|TRBV6-4
CASTTGTSEFRTEAFF
>TRBJ2-2|TRBV28
CASKRDSSNTGELFF
>TRBJ2-7|TRBV7-9
CASSSDYYEQYF
>TRBJ2-5|TRBV6-1
CASSEPGGLQETQYF
>TRBJ2-1|TRBV11-3
CASSAGLAGVGIDEQFF
>TRBJ1-2|TRBV30
CAWSSGTAFVGYTF
>TRBJ2-7|TRBV30
CACSGTAVWEQYF
>TRBJ2-5|TRBV21-1
CASSKAAGREETQYF
>TRBJ2-5|TRBV5-4
CASSGILQGAGETQYF
>TRBJ2-7|TRBV6-6
CASVRQGSHEQYF
>TRBJ1-5|TRBV19
CASSDISGRANQPQHF
>TRBJ2-5|TRBV2
CATAGASGSVAQYF
>TRBJ2-7|TRBV7-2
CASSPIAGMIEQYF
>TRBJ2-7|TRBV7-2
CASSLDRSGEQYF
>TRBJ1-1|TRBV4-1
CASSQGFGGLGAFF
>TRBJ2-3|TRBV11-2
CASSFNGGTDTQYF
>TRBJ2-7|TRBV4-1
CASSQTSGRAMSEQYF
>TRBJ2-4|TRBV2
CASRNLGQAKNIQYF
>TRBJ2-1|TRBV13
CASKVLAGGGKGNEQFF
>TRBJ1-2|TRBV19
CASSKPQRAGLGYTF
>TRBJ2-7|TRBV12-2
CASRLASGGTYYEQYF
>TRBJ2-1|TRBV14
CASSQDLGVLADYNEQFF
>TRBJ1-1|TRBV5-6
CASSLGPEVNTEAFF
>TRBJ2-7|TRBV2
CASRRGQGLAAAPYEQYF
>TRBJ1-1|TRBV7-2
CASSLVPGNTEAFF
>TRBJ2-2|TRBV9
CASRAPGNTGELFF
>TRBJ2-3|TRBV7-8
CASSLTGGGSDTQYF
>TRBJ2-1|TRBV7-9
CASSPWSGSVFEQFF
>TRBJ1-2|TRBV29-1
CSVGTGVTYGYTF
>TRBJ2-7|TRBV25-1
CASSDQAATYEQYF
>TRBJ1-3|TRBV19
CASSPGQALGNTIYF
>TRBJ2-3|TRBV30
CAWSDPGQGVSTDTQYF
>TRBJ1-3|TRBV5-1
CASRGDGNTIYF
>TRBJ1-5|TRBV7-9
CASSLDRGLSNQPQHF
>TRBJ1-1|TRBV5-1
CASSLRDTNTEAFF